The clone carrying this T cell receptor (beta chain) occurred many times. The antigen is undetermined. The CDR3 covers 15 residues. Germline-derived CDR1 and CDR2 are MNHEY and SVGEGT. V was clipped by 8 bases and J by 3 bases; unmatched bases: 6. RNA transcripts provided the source from which TCR beta CDR3 regions were amplified. Researchers ran a first-round RT-PCR on the TCR CDR3 using the HTBI primer set. TCRdb reprocessed the multiplex PCR reads with MiXCR, giving one entry per CDR3 protein. The sample consists of more than 350,000 distinct CDR3 sequences, about 16% of them appearing once. The record originates from a study of T cells in Graves' hyperthyroidism and ophthalmopathy. Study findings and constraints: Ophthalmopathy was separated from stable hyperthyroidism by a 13 V-J model.

Stable Graves' hyperthyroidism denoted no ophthalmopathy progression over 18 months. Together with thyroid ultrasound, orbital computed tomography, serum thyroxine and TRAb, clinical symptoms were used for diagnoses. This sequence was found in a young woman with Graves' hyperthyroidism. Material: blood. The chain has TRBV6-2 or TRBV6-3 and TRBJ2-7; 14 bases are shared with TRBD2. The CDR3 sequence: CASGLTSGRVYEQYF. DNA of the CDR3: TGTGCCAGCGGACTGACTAGCGGGAGGGTCTACGAGCAGTACTTC.